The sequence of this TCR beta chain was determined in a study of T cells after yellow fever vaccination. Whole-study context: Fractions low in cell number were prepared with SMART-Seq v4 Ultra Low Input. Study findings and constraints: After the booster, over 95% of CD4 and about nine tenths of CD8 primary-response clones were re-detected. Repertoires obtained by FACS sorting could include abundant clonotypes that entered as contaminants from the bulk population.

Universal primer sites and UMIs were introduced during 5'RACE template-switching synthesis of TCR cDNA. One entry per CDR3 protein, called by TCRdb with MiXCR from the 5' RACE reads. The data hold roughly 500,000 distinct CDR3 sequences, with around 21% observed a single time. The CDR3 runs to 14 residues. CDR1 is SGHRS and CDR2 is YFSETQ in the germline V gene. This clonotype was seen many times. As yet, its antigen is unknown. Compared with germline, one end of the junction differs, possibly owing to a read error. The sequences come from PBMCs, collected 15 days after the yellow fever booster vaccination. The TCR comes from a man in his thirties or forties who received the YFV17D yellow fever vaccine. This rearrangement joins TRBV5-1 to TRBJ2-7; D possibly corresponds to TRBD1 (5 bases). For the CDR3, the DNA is TGTGCCAGCAGCTTAGGGGCAGGCCCGTACGAGCAGTACTTC. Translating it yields CASSLGAGPYEQYF.